This is a list of T cell receptor beta chains from one sample in a study of blood T cells in healthy people across ages. TCRdb recomputed calls from the 5' RACE reads with MiXCR, one row per CDR3 protein. The sample shows around 1.5 million distinct CDR3 sequences, about 35% of them seen only once. The sequencing sample was made of blood. The receptors come from a woman aged 25 to 45 in good health. CDR3s include the opening cysteine and the closing phenylalanine or tryptophan. The order of the fields is D gene, V gene, clone size, J gene, CDR3 DNA, CDR3 protein. D genes are given only for firm matches. Expanded clones get a size class; other rows say once, few or many, or leave the size out.

D gene: TRBD1
V gene: TRBV12-5
clone size: .
J gene: TRBJ2-5
CDR3 DNA: TGTGCTAGTGGTTTAAGGGACAGGAGGTACCAAGAGACCCAGTACTTC
CDR3 protein: CASGLRDRRYQETQYF

D gene: TRBD2
V gene: TRBV20-1
clone size: .
J gene: TRBJ2-2
CDR3 DNA: TGCAGTGCTAGAGATCCTAGCGGGAGTACCGGGGAGCTGTTTTTT
CDR3 protein: CSARDPSGSTGELFF

D gene: TRBD1
V gene: TRBV27
clone size: few
J gene: TRBJ2-1
CDR3 DNA: TGTGCCAGCACGGAGTCCCTGACAGGGGAGCAGTTCTTC
CDR3 protein: CASTESLTGEQFF

D gene: TRBD1
V gene: TRBV20-1
clone size: .
J gene: TRBJ2-7
CDR3 DNA: TGCAGTGCCAAGTGGACAGGGGATTACTACGAGCAGTACTTC
CDR3 protein: CSAKWTGDYYEQYF

D gene: TRBD2
V gene: TRBV24-1
clone size: .
J gene: TRBJ2-7
CDR3 DNA: TGTGCCACCATGCCTAGCGGGAGAAATGAGCAGTACTTC
CDR3 protein: CATMPSGRNEQYF

D gene: .
V gene: TRBV7-9
clone size: many
J gene: TRBJ2-1
CDR3 DNA: TGTGCCAGCAGCTCCGGCAGGGGGGTTTACAATGAGCAGTTCTTC
CDR3 protein: CASSSGRGVYNEQFF

D gene: .
V gene: TRBV29-1
clone size: few
J gene: TRBJ1-5
CDR3 DNA: TGCAGCGTCGGGGGGGATTCGCCCCAGCATTTT
CDR3 protein: CSVGGDSPQHF

D gene: .
V gene: TRBV5-6
clone size: .
J gene: TRBJ2-7
CDR3 DNA: TGTGCCAGCAGCCCCGGACGGCGTTCCGAGCAGTACTTC
CDR3 protein: CASSPGRRSEQYF

D gene: TRBD1
V gene: TRBV4-1
clone size: .
J gene: TRBJ1-5
CDR3 DNA: TGCGCCAGCAGCCCGGACAGGTCAGGGCCCCAGCATTTT
CDR3 protein: CASSPDRSGPQHF

D gene: .
V gene: TRBV10-3
clone size: many
J gene: TRBJ2-5
CDR3 DNA: TGTGCCATCAGTGAGTCGCACCAAGAGACCCAGTACTTC
CDR3 protein: CAISESHQETQYF

D gene: .
V gene: TRBV12-3/TRBV12-4
clone size: .
J gene: TRBJ1-2
CDR3 DNA: TGTGCCAGCACCGCGGGGGGACGGGTCTATGGCTACACCTTC
CDR3 protein: CASTAGGRVYGYTF

D gene: TRBD2
V gene: TRBV28
clone size: .
J gene: TRBJ2-3
CDR3 DNA: TGTGCCAGCATGCCTAGCGGGGCCACAGATACGCAGTATTTT
CDR3 protein: CASMPSGATDTQYF

D gene: .
V gene: TRBV27
clone size: few
J gene: TRBJ2-5
CDR3 DNA: TGTGCCAGCAGTTTATTTAAGTTGGGGGAGCAGTACTTC
CDR3 protein: CASSLFKLGEQYF

D gene: TRBD2
V gene: TRBV12-3/TRBV12-4
clone size: few
J gene: TRBJ2-7
CDR3 DNA: TGTGCCAGCAGACCGACTAGCGGGAGCATTCCCTACGAGCAGTACTTC
CDR3 protein: CASRPTSGSIPYEQYF

D gene: .
V gene: TRBV7-2
clone size: few
J gene: TRBJ2-3
CDR3 DNA: TGTGCCAGCAGCTACCTAGCAGCCCTGGGCTCAGATACGCAGTATTTT
CDR3 protein: CASSYLAALGSDTQYF

D gene: .
V gene: TRBV6-2/TRBV6-3
clone size: .
J gene: TRBJ2-2
CDR3 DNA: TGTGCCAGCAGACGTACGAAGGGCGGGGAGCTGTTTTTT
CDR3 protein: CASRRTKGGELFF

D gene: TRBD2
V gene: TRBV28
clone size: .
J gene: TRBJ2-3
CDR3 DNA: TGTGCCAGCACCCAAGCGGGGGGGCTCACAGATACGCAGTATTTT
CDR3 protein: CASTQAGGLTDTQYF

D gene: TRBD2
V gene: TRBV20-1
clone size: .
J gene: TRBJ2-1
CDR3 DNA: TGCAGTGCTAGATCTCTAGCGGGAGTCTACAATGAGCAGTTCTTC
CDR3 protein: CSARSLAGVYNEQFF

D gene: TRBD2
V gene: TRBV5-4
clone size: few
J gene: TRBJ2-1
CDR3 DNA: TGTGCCAGCAGCTTGGATAAACTAGCGGGAGTGGATGAGCAGTTCTTC
CDR3 protein: CASSLDKLAGVDEQFF

D gene: .
V gene: TRBV3-1
clone size: few
J gene: TRBJ2-1
CDR3 DNA: TGTGCCAGCAGCCAAGGAGAGGTATCCTACAATGAGCAGTTCTTC
CDR3 protein: CASSQGEVSYNEQFF

D gene: .
V gene: TRBV29-1
clone size: .
J gene: TRBJ1-1
CDR3 DNA: TGCAGCGGGGACAAGAACACTGAAGCTTTCTTT
CDR3 protein: CSGDKNTEAFF

D gene: .
V gene: TRBV30
clone size: few
J gene: TRBJ2-7
CDR3 DNA: TGTGCCTGGGGGGTAGGGGCCTACGAGCAGTACTTC
CDR3 protein: CAWGVGAYEQYF

D gene: .
V gene: TRBV12-3/TRBV12-4
clone size: .
J gene: TRBJ2-2
CDR3 DNA: TGTGCCAGCAGTTTAAAGCCGGGGAGAGGGGAGCTGTTTTTT
CDR3 protein: CASSLKPGRGELFF

D gene: .
V gene: TRBV6-2/TRBV6-3
clone size: .
J gene: TRBJ2-1
CDR3 DNA: TGTGCCAGCAGCCCGAGGTTGGATCGGGCGAACAATGAGCAGTTCTTC
CDR3 protein: CASSPRLDRANNEQFF

D gene: TRBD1
V gene: TRBV20-1
clone size: .
J gene: TRBJ2-3
CDR3 DNA: TGCAGTGCTAGAGACCCGGGACAGTCAGATACGCAGTATTTT
CDR3 protein: CSARDPGQSDTQYF

D gene: TRBD2
V gene: TRBV20-1
clone size: .
J gene: TRBJ2-1
CDR3 DNA: TGCAGTGCGAGCGGACTAGCGGGGGATGAGCAGTTCTTC
CDR3 protein: CSASGLAGDEQFF